What follows are 27 T cell receptor beta chains derived from one specimen sequenced in a study of cytomegalovirus exposure and HLA in healthy donors. PCR employed 60 Vbeta and 13 Jbeta primers. Measured with immunoSEQ multiplex PCR; TCRdb has only the in-frame clones, and not every one. This sample's table has some 120,000 clones. The specimen was PBMCs. Receptors originate from a man aged 40-49 years in good health and CMV-seronegative.

V usage is TRBV5-6 and J usage is TRBJ2-7; 7 bases line up with TRBD2. This CDR3 region has 18 residues. V dropped 1 base and J dropped 2; count of bases not matched to a gene: 15. The germline gives CDR1 SGHDT, CDR2 YYEEEE. CDR3 protein: CASSLFEGGVFDTYEQYF. DNA for the CDR3: TGTGCCAGCAGCTTGTTTGAGGGAGGGGTATTTGACACCTACGAGCAGTACTTC.

This chain links TRBV7-2 with TRBJ2-3; no definite D call. This CDR3 is 15 amino acids long. The V end lost 1 base, the J end lost 0 bases, and 8 bases lay between the germline ends. CDR1 and CDR2 (germline): SGHTA, FQGNSA. CDR3 residues: CASSLVATSTDTQYF. CDR3 in DNA: TGTGCCAGCAGCTTAGTTGCTACTAGCACAGATACGCAGTATTTT.

This chain connects TRBV30 to TRBJ2-1; 10 nucleotides agree with TRBD2. After removal of 1 base from V and 2 bases from J, the junction contained 5 bases not matched to a gene. Per germline, CDR1 GTSNPN and CDR2 SVGIG (reference sequence). The CDR3 spans 16 residues. CDR3 residues: CAWSGLAGVTYNEQFF. The CDR3 coding sequence is TGTGCCTGGAGTGGGCTAGCGGGAGTAACCTACAATGAGCAGTTCTTC.

The V call is TRBV19, the J call TRBJ2-7, with 8 bases lining up with TRBD2. The CDR3 covers 15 residues. Trimming took 5 bases from V and 2 from J; bases not matched to a gene: 8. CDR1 is LNHDA, CDR2 SQIVND, per germline (reference sequence). CDR3 sequence: CASSRGGDTPYEQYF. CDR3 nucleotides: TGTGCCAGTAGTCGGGGGGGGGACACCCCCTACGAGCAGTACTTC.

The V call is TRBV28, the J call TRBJ2-4; TRBD2 agrees at 7 bases. V dropped 5 bases and J dropped 0; count of bases not matched to a gene: 19. Germline CDR1 reads MDHEN; CDR2 reads SYDVKM. The CDR3 totals 20 residues. CDR3 DNA sequence: TGTGCCAGCAGTCCCCTAGGGCTAGCGGAGAATTTTTTAGCCAAAAACATTCAGTACTTC. Translated, it gives CASSPLGLAENFLAKNIQYF.

The chain combines TRBV28 with TRBJ2-1; 7 bases align to TRBD1. From germline, CDR1 is MDHEN and CDR2 SYDVKM. The CDR3 consists of 17 residues. The V and J ends lost 5 bases and 4 bases, in that order; junction bases with no gene match: 14. In DNA, the CDR3 is TGTGCCAGCAGTCCCCGAGGGGGCCTCGCCCCTTACAATGAGCAGTTCTTC. This gives the protein CASSPRGGLAPYNEQFF. Together with reference TRBV28 and TRBJ2-1, the CDR3 gives the full variable domain: DVKVTQSSRYLVKRTGEKVFLECVQDMDHENMFWYRQDPGLGLRLIYFSYDVKMKEKGDIPEGYSVSREKKERFSLILESASTNQTSMYLCASSPRGGLAPYNEQFFGPGTRLTVL.

V is TRBV6-5 and J is TRBJ2-7; 7 bases agree with TRBD1. With 3 bases clipped from V and 6 bases from J, the junction kept 11 bases outside the gene matches. The germline gives CDR1 MNHEY, CDR2 SVGAGI. The CDR3 length is 15 residues. The CDR3 region is CASSYPSTGFGEQYF. The CDR3 region has the DNA TGTGCCAGCAGTTATCCTTCGACAGGGTTTGGCGAGCAGTACTTC.

The chain links TRBV7-6 to TRBJ2-1; TRBD2 is a possible D gene (6 bases). This CDR3 contains 13 residues. V lost 3 bases to trimming and J lost 8 bases, with 11 bases between them. Germline values: CDR1 SGHVS, CDR2 FNYEAQ. The CDR3 here is CASSFQPSDEQFF. CDR3 nucleotides: TGTGCCAGCAGCTTCCAACCTAGCGATGAGCAGTTCTTC.

The rearrangement links TRBV5-1 to TRBJ2-5; D is unclear. Germline V lookup: CDR1 SGHRS, CDR2 YFSETQ. This CDR3 is 14 amino acids long. The V and J ends lost 4 bases and 0 bases respectively, with 10 bases between them. CDR3 in amino acids: CASSPLTDQETQYF. Written as DNA, the CDR3 is TGCGCCAGCAGCCCCCTTACAGACCAAGAGACCCAGTACTTC.

The gene calls are TRBV7-9 and TRBJ1-4; 9 positions agree with TRBD1. The CDR3 is 18 residues long. Germline V CDR1 and CDR2: SEHNR, FQNEAQ (reference sequence). V gave up 3 bases and J gave up 6 bases; unmatched junction bases: 14. CDR3 DNA sequence: TGTGCCAGCAGCTTGGACAAACCGGGACAGGGAAGCTATGAAAAACTGTTTTTT. Translated, it gives CASSLDKPGQGSYEKLFF.

V gene TRBV5-1 combines with J gene TRBJ1-2; the D is unclear. The V end lost 3 bases, the J end lost 2 bases, and 14 bases lay between the germline ends. This CDR3 is 15 amino acids long. Germline CDR1 is SGHRS and CDR2 is YFSETQ. The CDR3 sequence: CASSSPRETNYGYTF. The CDR3, as DNA: TGCGCCAGCAGCTCCCCCAGAGAGACAAACTATGGCTACACCTTC.

The rearrangement uses TRBV4-2 and TRBJ1-4; TRBD1 matches 7 bases. The CDR3 runs 16 residues. Germline trimming cut 3 bases from V and 6 bases from J; bases unmatched to any gene: 10. Germline V gene data show CDR1 as LGHNA and CDR2 as YNFKEQ. Here the CDR3 reads CASSQVTQGWHEKLFF. CDR3 nucleotides: TGTGCCAGCAGCCAGGTTACACAGGGGTGGCATGAAAAACTGTTTTTT.

The rearrangement uses TRBV11-2 and TRBJ2-7, with 9 nucleotides matching TRBD2. CDR1 and CDR2 (germline): SGHAT, FQNNGV. The CDR3 is 15 amino acids. V lost 4 bases, J lost 4 bases, and 8 bases stayed unmatched. This chain's CDR3 is CASSSPGTSLYEQYF. CDR3 bases: TGTGCCAGCAGCTCCCCCGGGACTAGCTTGTACGAGCAGTACTTC.

The J gene is TRBJ1-3, the V gene TRBV11-2, with D uncertain. Germline V CDR1 and CDR2: SGHAT, FQNNGV. V lost 1 base and J 4 bases, leaving 11 bases between the germline ends. The CDR3 extends over 15 amino acids. This CDR3 is CASSLATVTGNTIYF. CDR3 bases: TGTGCCAGCAGCTTAGCCACAGTGACGGGAAACACCATATATTTT. Using reference TRBV11-2 and TRBJ1-3 for the parts outside the CDR3, the full variable domain is EAGVAQSPRYKIIEKRQSVAFWCNPISGHATLYWYQQILGQGPKLLIQFQNNGVVDDSQLPKDRFSAERLKGVDSTLKIQPAKLEDSAVYLCASSLATVTGNTIYFGEGSWLTVV.

Note on this clone: Other DNA sequences within the sample encode an identical CDR3. The chain uses TRBV7-9 and TRBJ2-7; possible D gene TRBD1, 6 bases. The CDR3 spans 14 residues. V lost 1 base and J lost 1, with 8 bases in between. Germline CDR1 is SEHNR and CDR2 is FQNEAQ (reference sequence). CDR3 sequence reads: CASSLGGHSYEQYF. CDR3 sequence (DNA): TGTGCCAGCAGCTTAGGGGGACATTCCTACGAGCAGTACTTC.

The chain joins TRBV19 to TRBJ1-5, with D possibly being TRBD1 (6 bases). V lost 5 bases and J 3 bases, leaving 14 bases between the germline ends. Germline V gives CDR1 LNHDA, CDR2 SQIVND (reference sequence). The CDR3 is 15 residues long. The DNA for the CDR3 is TGTGCCAGTAGTGGGCGGGCAGGGGACAATCAGCCCCAGCATTTT. This sequence encodes CASSGRAGDNQPQHF.

The chain combines TRBV6-5 with TRBJ2-3; TRBD1 might be the D (6 bases). The CDR3 runs 13 residues. Germline V gene lookup returns CDR1 MNHEY and CDR2 SVGAGI. Trimming removed 5 bases from V and 4 bases from J, with 10 bases in between. The CDR3 region is CASSTTGSDTQYF. The CDR3 DNA follows: TGTGCCAGCAGTACCACAGGGTCAGATACGCAGTATTTT.

The rearrangement joins TRBV7-9 to TRBJ2-3, with TRBD2 identical over 8 bases. The CDR3 is 15 residues long. CDR1 and CDR2 (germline): SEHNR, FQNEAQ (reference sequence). Unmatched junction bases numbered 7, after V lost 1 base and J lost 7 bases. The CDR3: CASSLGAGVEYTQYF. The CDR3 DNA is TGTGCCAGCAGCTTAGGAGCGGGAGTGGAATATACGCAGTATTTT.

This chain connects TRBV11-3 to TRBJ2-5; tentatively, D is TRBD2 (5 bases). Deletions cut 5 bases from V and 2 bases from J, with 9 bases between. This CDR3 comprises 13 residues. The germline V gene has CDR1 SGHNT and CDR2 YENEEA. In nucleotides, the CDR3 is TGTGCCAGCAGCCGCTCGGGGCAAGAGACCCAGTACTTC. Its translation: CASSRSGQETQYF.

CDR3: CASSISGSLSYEQYF. The CDR3, as DNA: TGTGCCAGCAGCATAAGCGGGAGTCTTTCCTACGAGCAGTACTTC. The rearrangement joins TRBV11-2 to TRBJ2-5, with 8 positions matching TRBD2. The J call may be wrong; the DNA end is better matched by TRBJ2-7. The CDR3 consists of 15 residues. The V gene's germline CDR1 is SGHAT and CDR2 FQNNGV.

The chain joins TRBV7-9 to TRBJ1-4; D unclear. Trimming pared 6 bases from V and 8 bases from J, leaving 16 bases between. The CDR3 consists of 14 residues. CDR1 and CDR2 (germline): SEHNR, FQNEAQ (reference sequence). CDR3 sequence reads: CASSLGRFEEKLFF. Written as DNA, the CDR3 is TGTGCCAGCAGTCTCGGCAGGTTTGAGGAAAAACTGTTTTTT. Using reference TRBV7-9 and TRBJ1-4 for the parts outside the CDR3, the full variable domain is DTGVSQNPRHKITKRGQNVTFRCDPISEHNRLYWYRQTLGQGPEFLTYFQNEAQLEKSRLLSDRFSAERPKGSFSTLEIQRTEQGDSAMYLCASSLGRFEEKLFFGSGTQLSVL.

CDR3 DNA: TGTGCCAGTAGTATTGGGGAGGATAGCAATCAGCCCCAGCATTTT. Its protein is CASSIGEDSNQPQHF. V usage is TRBV19 and J usage is TRBJ1-5; unclear D gene. Trimming left V 3 bases short and J 0 bases short, with 9 bases between. CDR1 and CDR2 (germline): LNHDA, SQIVND (reference sequence). This CDR3 has 15 residues.

This chain uses TRBV10-3 with TRBJ2-5; TRBD2 aligns across 7 bases. The DNA end is more similar to TRBJ2-7, so the J call may be wrong. Germline CDR1 ENHRY, CDR2 SYGVKD. The CDR3 runs 13 residues. CDR3 sequence: CASWEGQAYEQYF. CDR3 nucleotides: TGTGCCAGCTGGGAGGGTCAGGCGTACGAGCAGTACTTC.

The V call is TRBV7-8, the J call TRBJ1-2, with TRBD1 as a possible D gene (5 bases). Per germline, CDR1 SGHVS and CDR2 FQNEAQ. The CDR3 has 16 residues. The ends were cut back, 5 bases at V and 3 bases at J, with 19 bases in the middle. In nucleotides, the CDR3 is TGTGCCAGCAGCCTGGGAGGGGTATCCTCATACTATGGCTACACCTTC. This translates into CASSLGGVSSYYGYTF. The entire variable domain, with the rest obtained from reference TRBV7-8 and TRBJ1-2, is as follows: GAGVSQSPRYKVAKRGQDVALRCDPISGHVSLFWYQQALGQGPEFLTYFQNEAQLDKSGLPSDRFFAERPEGSVSTLKIQRTQQEDSAVYLCASSLGGVSSYYGYTFGSGTRLTVV.

The V gene is TRBV30, the J gene TRBJ1-5; 7 bases align to TRBD1. Germline V lookup: CDR1 GTSNPN, CDR2 SVGIG (reference sequence). This CDR3 is built from 15 residues. V was pared by 2 bases and J by 5 bases, with 9 bases of the junction left unmatched. CDR3 nucleotide sequence: TGTGCCTGGAGTCCGACTAGGGGGCGGGATCAGCCCCAGCATTTT. The encoded protein is CAWSPTRGRDQPQHF.

This CDR3 reads CASSLSARAANEQFF. The DNA of the CDR3 is TGTGCCAGCAGTTTATCGGCCAGGGCGGCCAATGAGCAGTTCTTC. The rearrangement links TRBV27 to TRBJ2-1, with a weak D call TRBD1 (5 bases). The V gene lost 0 bases and the J gene lost 6 bases, with 12 bases spanning the gap. CDR3 length: 15 amino acids. Per the germline V gene, CDR1 is MNHEY and CDR2 is SMNVEV (reference sequence).

This rearrangement joins TRBV11-3 to TRBJ2-3; perhaps TRBD2 as D (6 bases). V lost 6 bases and J lost 3, with 22 bases in between. CDR1 SGHNT and CDR2 YENEEA come from the germline V gene. The length of the CDR3 is 17 residues. CDR3 loop: CASSYYGRGGGTDTQYF. The CDR3 region has the DNA TGTGCCAGCAGTTACTATGGGCGGGGTGGGGGAACAGATACGCAGTATTTT.